This T cell receptor (beta chain) was sequenced during a study of blood T cell repertoires in COVID-19. Study as a whole: Spain, Italy and the United States supplied samples that represented acute and convalescent COVID-19. PBMCs, B-cell-depleted T cells, or T cells provided the cDNA or gDNA that made up the material.

Symptom resolution, clearance, or two negative PCRs marked the recovered donors of Cohort 3. The germline V gene encodes CDR1 MNHEY and CDR2 SMNVEV (reference sequence). The V end was cut by 4 bases, the J end by 1 base, with 5 bases between. The CDR3 consists of 12 residues. The protocol was immunoSEQ multiplex PCR, while the TCRdb copy is restricted to in-frame clones and leaves out a portion. The sample carries 300,000 to 400,000 clones, around nine tenths recorded once. The J gene is TRBJ2-7, the V gene TRBV27; the D is unclear. The clonotype comes from a young man who had recovered from COVID-19. Sequencing was carried out using PBMCs or T cells enriched from blood (not recorded which). The CDR3 bases are TGTGCCAGCAGTTCCAATTCCTACGAGCAGTACTTC. It encodes CASSSNSYEQYF.